These 19 T cell receptor beta chains were sequenced from one sample in a study of blood T cell repertoires in COVID-19. Method: immunoSEQ multiplex PCR; TCRdb's copy keeps in-frame clones and lacks some. The table records some 300,000 clones, around 90% of them present only once. The sample consisted of peripheral blood. Receptors originate from a man aged 70 or older with acute or convalescent COVID-19.

The V call is TRBV20-1, the J call TRBJ1-5; D unclear. The V gene's germline CDR1 is DFQATT and CDR2 SNEGSKA (reference sequence). Between the trimmed V and J ends, which lost 3 bases and 2 bases, there was a span of 11 bases. This CDR3 has 14 residues. The CDR3 nucleotides are TGCAGTGCTAGTCGGGGTAGAGGCAATCAGCCCCAGCATTTT. Protein sequence: CSASRGRGNQPQHF.

This clone was detected a few times. The CDR3 DNA reads as TGTGCCAGCAGTGAATTAGGGACTAGCGGCTCCTACGAGCAGTACTTC. It yields the protein CASSELGTSGSYEQYF. The chain combines TRBV25-1 with TRBJ2-7; 11 bases are a match to TRBD2. CDR3 length: 16 residues. J was trimmed by 0 bases and V by 1 base; bases with no gene match: 2. Germline CDR1 and CDR2: MGHDK and SYGVNS.

This clone was counted once. The chain is built from TRBV7-9 and TRBJ2-3; 7 bases align to TRBD1. Germline CDR1 reads SEHNR; CDR2 reads FQNEAQ (reference sequence). Trimming removed 4 bases from V and 2 bases from J; junction bases left unmatched: 9. The CDR3 runs 16 residues. CDR3 coding DNA: TGTGCCAGCAGCTCCCCCCCGGGACAGAACACAGATACGCAGTATTTT. This encodes CASSSPPGQNTDTQYF.

The V call is TRBV6-2 or TRBV6-3, the J call TRBJ2-7; D is undetermined. From germline, CDR1 is MNHEY and CDR2 SVGEGT. This CDR3 is built from 12 residues. V lost 2 bases to trimming and J lost 11 bases, with 13 bases between them. The CDR3: CASSYVNSRKYF. For the CDR3, the DNA is TGTGCCAGCAGTTACGTTAACAGTCGTAAGTACTTC.

This clone has a single count. The CDR3 protein is CASSPGVRSFGDTQYF. CDR3 sequence (DNA): TGTGCCAGCAGCCCAGGGGTTCGGTCATTTGGTGATACGCAGTATTTT. This chain connects TRBV6-2 or TRBV6-3 to TRBJ2-3; D might be TRBD1 (6 bases). The V gene's germline CDR1 is MNHEY and CDR2 SVGEGT. The germline V and J ends were trimmed by 6 bases and 6 bases, with 22 bases remaining between them. The CDR3 has 16 amino acids.

J is TRBJ2-7 and V is TRBV11-2; TRBD2 might be the D (7 bases). The CDR3 has 15 amino acids. The germline gives CDR1 SGHAT, CDR2 FQNNGV. With 1 base removed from V and 5 bases from J, the gap between germline ends came to 15 bases. The CDR3 loop is CASSLGGGRVDEQYF. The CDR3 bases are TGTGCCAGCAGCTTAGGCGGGGGCCGAGTAGACGAGCAGTACTTC.

This chain uses TRBV5-6 with TRBJ2-5; 7 positions match TRBD1. This CDR3 region has 15 residues. Germline V gene data show CDR1 as SGHDT and CDR2 as YYEEEE. V was clipped by 4 bases and J by 5 bases; unmatched bases: 11. CDR3 region: CASSIRQGLGETQYF. CDR3 sequence (DNA): TGTGCCAGCAGCATCCGACAGGGTCTGGGGGAGACCCAGTACTTC.

This clone was seen a few times. V and J are TRBV5-1 and TRBJ2-7; maybe TRBD1 (6 bases). Trimming removed 1 base from V and 6 bases from J, with 20 bases in between. The length of the CDR3 is 16 residues. Germline CDR1 and CDR2: SGHRS and YFSETQ. As DNA, the CDR3 is TGCGCCAGCAGCTTGAGTCACGGACAGTCGAAGCCCGAGCAGTACTTC. Encoded protein: CASSLSHGQSKPEQYF.

The chain uses TRBV6-2 or TRBV6-3 and TRBJ1-5; no firm D call. In germline, CDR1 is MNHEY, CDR2 SVGEGT. The V end lost 4 bases, the J end lost 0 bases, and 7 bases lay between the germline ends. CDR3 length: 14 amino acids. The CDR3 DNA sequence: TGTGCCAGCAGTTTGACTTTTAGCAATCAGCCCCAGCATTTT. It specifies CASSLTFSNQPQHF.

This chain uses TRBV4-3 with TRBJ1-4; perhaps TRBD1 as D (5 bases). CDR3 length: 15 amino acids. In germline, CDR1 is LGHNA, CDR2 YSLEER. The V gene lost 3 bases and the J gene lost 5 bases, with 13 bases spanning the gap. CDR3 residues: CASSQENYRNEKLFF. CDR3 sequence (DNA): TGCGCCAGCAGCCAGGAGAACTACAGGAATGAAAAACTGTTTTTT.

The V and J genes are TRBV14 and TRBJ2-7, with TRBD2 identical over 8 bases. Losses at the gene ends were 4 bases for V and 3 bases for J; bases not matched to a gene: 2. Germline V gene lookup returns CDR1 SGHDN and CDR2 FVKESK. The CDR3 runs to 13 residues. CDR3: CASSLSGSYEQYF. The CDR3, as DNA: TGTGCCAGCAGCCTAAGCGGGAGCTACGAGCAGTACTTC.

The chain employs TRBV19 and TRBJ1-4; 9 bases map to TRBD1. CDR1 and CDR2 from the germline V gene are LNHDA and SQIVND (reference sequence). This CDR3 has 15 residues. J lost 6 bases, V lost 5 bases, and 7 bases had no gene match. This chain's CDR3 is CASSFEDRGDEKLFF. The CDR3 nucleotides are TGTGCCAGTAGTTTTGAGGACAGGGGTGATGAAAAACTGTTTTTT.

The chain joins TRBV19 to TRBJ1-5; TRBD1 aligns across 10 bases. Germline V gene data show CDR1 as LNHDA and CDR2 as SQIVND (reference sequence). The V and J ends lost 10 bases and 7 bases, in that order; junction bases with no gene match: 16. The CDR3 has 16 residues. The CDR3 loop is CATVPGTGDLGQPQHF. CDR3 DNA sequence: TGTGCCACCGTTCCCGGGACAGGGGATCTAGGGCAGCCCCAGCATTTT.

CDR3 region: CASSADSTDTQYF. The CDR3 DNA reads TGCGCCAGCAGCGCGGACTCCACAGATACGCAGTATTTT. J is TRBJ2-3 and V is TRBV5-1, with D possibly being TRBD2 (5 bases). Per germline, CDR1 SGHRS and CDR2 YFSETQ. Trimming removed 4 bases at V and 2 bases at J, with 8 bases between. The CDR3 loop spans 13 amino acids.

V usage is TRBV5-1 and J usage is TRBJ1-4; 7 bases are shared with TRBD1. The CDR3 extends over 16 amino acids. The germline V gene encodes CDR1 SGHRS and CDR2 YFSETQ. V was pared by 2 bases and J by 4 bases, with 8 bases of the junction left unmatched. The CDR3 nucleotides read TGCGCCAGCAGCTTCGGGGACAGCGCTCATAATGAAAAACTGTTTTTT. This encodes CASSFGDSAHNEKLFF.

The chain joins TRBV19 to TRBJ2-2; 8 nucleotides align to TRBD1. This CDR3 spans 16 amino acids. V lost 9 bases, J lost 5 bases, and 14 bases stayed unmatched. The V gene's germline CDR1 is LNHDA and CDR2 SQIVND (reference sequence). CDR3 amino acids: CASLIKQGVTTGELFF. The DNA of the CDR3 is TGTGCCAGCCTAATTAAACAGGGGGTGACTACCGGGGAGCTGTTTTTT. Variable domain in full (rest from reference TRBV19 and TRBJ2-2): DGGITQSPKYLFRKEGQNVTLSCEQNLNHDAMYWYRQDPGQGLRLIYYSQIVNDFQKGDIAEGYSVSREKKESFPLTVTSAQKNPTAFYLCASLIKQGVTTGELFFGEGSRLTVL.

This chain uses TRBV30 with TRBJ1-2; D may be TRBD1 (6 bases). Trimming took 5 bases from V and 4 from J, leaving 26 bases between them. Germline V gene lookup returns CDR1 GTSNPN and CDR2 SVGIG (reference sequence). CDR3 size: 17 residues. The CDR3 reads CAWDRDTDSRRSYGYTF. CDR3 DNA: TGTGCCTGGGACCGGGACACTGACTCGAGGAGGTCCTATGGCTACACCTTC.

The V gene is TRBV24-1, the J gene TRBJ1-2; TRBD1 agrees at 10 bases. Germline loops: CDR1 KGHDR, CDR2 SFDVKD. The trim removed 3 bases at V and 8 bases at J, leaving 5 bases unmatched. CDR3 length equals 14 residues. The CDR3 nucleotides are TGTGCCACCAGTGATCGGGACAGGGGAGAGGGCTACACCTTC. Amino acid sequence: CATSDRDRGEGYTF.

The chain couples TRBV30 to TRBJ2-7, with D possibly called TRBD1 or TRBD2 (5 bases each). CDR1 and CDR2 (germline): GTSNPN, SVGIG (reference sequence). The CDR3 spans 13 residues. Trimming removed 5 bases at V and 2 bases at J, with 13 bases between. CDR3 sequence reads: CAWGAFGAYEQYF. Here the CDR3 DNA reads TGTGCCTGGGGGGCTTTCGGGGCCTACGAGCAGTACTTC.